A single T cell receptor (beta chain) is shown here with its context. Its antigen is currently unknown. The data stem from a study of shared clonotypes between healthy human individuals. The study, taken as a whole, reports: Lower generation probabilities were found for non-shared clonotypes than for those shared by all four donors. The sharing of 4% to 5.5% of naive CD4 clonotypes was seen across a few donors.

This table comes from immunoSEQ multiplex PCR, and its TCRdb copy is limited to in-frame clones, with some not included. The table includes millions of clones, 85% to 95% detected once. V was shortened by 0 bases and J by 4 bases, with 16 bases between the two germline ends. Germline V gene lookup returns CDR1 SGHVS and CDR2 FNYEAQ. The CDR3 length is 17 residues. The study separated CD4+ cells into CD45RA+ naive and CD45RA-negative memory subsets. This sequence originates from a man aged 18 to 29 in good health. The material sequenced was naive CD4+ T cells sorted from blood. The subset here: CD45RA+ positively selected. J is TRBJ2-1 and V is TRBV7-6; D is unclear. The CDR3 here is CASSLAPVGTVYNEQFF. The CDR3 nucleotides read TGTGCCAGCAGCTTAGCGCCTGTTGGAACTGTGTACAATGAGCAGTTCTTC.